This T cell receptor (beta chain) was documented in a study of blood T cell repertoires in COVID-19. Study-level background: Spain, Italy and the United States supplied samples that represented acute and convalescent COVID-19. PBMCs, B-cell-depleted T cells, or T cells provided the cDNA or gDNA that made up the material.

The V and J ends lost 0 bases and 5 bases, in that order; junction bases with no gene match: 7. Germline CDR1 reads KGHSH; CDR2 reads LQKENI. CDR3 length: 15 amino acids. Per the study methods: Reference gene primer amplification gave nucleated cell count estimates. Libraries were prepared by immunoSEQ multiplex PCR; TCRdb keeps only in-frame clonotypes and omits some of them. Clone size and V and J calls were adopted from that table, with D and trimming inferred from the DNA. The sample has around 50,000 clones, around 76% seen once. V usage is TRBV18 and J usage is TRBJ2-7; 7 bases are a match to TRBD2. The source of this sequence is a woman aged 55 to 70 with acute or convalescent COVID-19. Sequences were obtained from peripheral blood. In nucleotides, the CDR3 is TGTGCCAGCTCACCACCGACTGAGCGGGAAAACGAGCAGTACTTC. As protein: CASSPPTERENEQYF.